These 14 T cell receptor beta chains were sequenced from one sample in a study of blood T cell repertoires in COVID-19. Produced via immunoSEQ multiplex PCR; TCRdb's table is partial and in-frame only. This sample has tens of thousands of clones, with about 88% found just once. Sequencing input: peripheral blood. Every receptor here comes from a human donor in a cohort sampled during active COVID-19.

The chain combines TRBV27 with TRBJ1-2; D is possibly TRBD1 (6 bases). The CDR3 loop spans 13 amino acids. CDR1 and CDR2 (germline): MNHEY, SMNVEV (reference sequence). Deletions cut 6 bases from V and 2 bases from J, with 10 bases between. The CDR3 DNA reads as TGTGCCAGCAGAACACAGGGCAACTATGGCTACACCTTC. Protein sequence: CASRTQGNYGYTF.

This chain connects TRBV7-8 to TRBJ2-7, with TRBD2 identical over 8 bases. J lost 4 bases, V lost 2 bases, and 7 bases had no gene match. The CDR3 contains 15 residues. CDR1 is SGHVS and CDR2 is FQNEAQ in the germline V gene. The CDR3 sequence is CASSLFAREVYEQYF. The CDR3 DNA is TGTGCCAGCAGCTTATTCGCGCGGGAGGTGTACGAGCAGTACTTC.

The chain joins TRBV7-9 to TRBJ1-5; 7 bases match TRBD1. Trimming took 5 bases from V and 0 from J; bases not matched to a gene: 4. CDR3 size: 15 residues. Looked up from germline, CDR1 is SEHNR and CDR2 is FQNEAQ (reference sequence). CDR3 loop: CASSRGQDSNQPQHF. For the CDR3, the DNA is TGTGCCAGCAGCCGCGGACAGGATAGCAATCAGCCCCAGCATTTT. The complete variable domain, with remaining parts taken from reference TRBV7-9 and TRBJ1-5, reads DTGVSQNPRHKITKRGQNVTFRCDPISEHNRLYWYRQTLGQGPEFLTYFQNEAQLEKSRLLSDRFSAERPKGSFSTLEIQRTEQGDSAMYLCASSRGQDSNQPQHFGDGTRLSIL.

This clone was counted once. The gene calls are TRBV27 and TRBJ2-7; TRBD2 matches at 8 bases. This CDR3 has 13 residues. Trimming took 6 bases from V and 5 from J; bases not matched to a gene: 6. Germline CDR1 reads MNHEY; CDR2 reads SMNVEV (reference sequence). Written as DNA, the CDR3 is TGTGCCAGCAGGGTAGCGGGACTAGACGAGCAGTACTTC. Translated, it gives CASRVAGLDEQYF.

The chain joins TRBV4-2 to TRBJ2-3; 7 bases align to TRBD1. V was clipped by 0 bases and J by 0 bases; unmatched bases: 6. The germline V gene has CDR1 LGHNA and CDR2 YNFKEQ. The CDR3 loop spans 17 amino acids. CDR3 sequence: CASSQDLGQRSTDTQYF. CDR3 sequence (DNA): TGTGCCAGCAGCCAAGATTTGGGACAGCGGAGCACAGATACGCAGTATTTT.

The chain has TRBV11-2 and TRBJ2-3; D not resolved. Germline CDR1 is SGHAT and CDR2 is FQNNGV. The CDR3 covers 13 residues. V dropped 2 bases and J dropped 8 bases, with 11 bases sitting between them. The CDR3 DNA is TGTGCCAGCAGCTTAACCCCTCTAGGTACGCAGTATTTT. Protein product: CASSLTPLGTQYF. Full variable domain (outside the CDR3, taken from reference TRBV11-2 and TRBJ2-3): EAGVAQSPRYKIIEKRQSVAFWCNPISGHATLYWYQQILGQGPKLLIQFQNNGVVDDSQLPKDRFSAERLKGVDSTLKIQPAKLEDSAVYLCASSLTPLGTQYFGPGTRLTVL.

The chain joins TRBV12-1 to TRBJ1-3. TRBV12-1 is annotated as a pseudogene. The CDR3 covers 17 residues. CDR3 nucleotides: TGTGCCAGCAGCACGAACGTGGGCAGCACTAGGGGAAACACCATATATTTT. This translates into CASSTNVGSTRGNTIYF.

DNA for the CDR3: TGTGCCTGGAGTGTACTTAGCGGGGGGGCCTCTGGGGCCAACGTCCTGACTTTC. Its protein is CAWSVLSGGASGANVLTF. The V gene is TRBV30, the J gene TRBJ2-6; 11 nucleotides match TRBD2. The V and J ends lost 0 bases and 0 bases, in that order; junction bases with no gene match: 4. Germline lookup yields CDR1 GTSNPN and CDR2 SVGIG (reference sequence). CDR3 length: 18 amino acids.

This clone turned up a few times. V is TRBV15 and J is TRBJ2-1; 11 bases agree with TRBD2. Germline CDR1 reads LNHNV; CDR2 reads YYDKDF (reference sequence). The CDR3 runs to 22 residues. The ends lost 2 bases at V and 2 bases at J; junction bases unmatched: 20. CDR3 in DNA: TGTGCCACCAGCAGACATCCGATGGCGCGGCTAGCGGGAGGCATCACCTACAATGAGCAGTTCTTC. Its protein product is CATSRHPMARLAGGITYNEQFF.

The chain employs TRBV6-5 and TRBJ1-4, with 9 bases identical to TRBD1. The ends lost 7 bases at V and 8 bases at J; junction bases unmatched: 11. The CDR3 runs 15 residues. Germline CDR1 and CDR2: MNHEY and SVGAGI. CDR3 loop: CASTSLGQGWEKLFF. The CDR3, as DNA: TGTGCCAGCACTTCACTTGGACAGGGGTGGGAAAAACTGTTTTTT.

The CDR3 here is CASSELQQGEQFF. CDR3 nucleotide sequence: TGTGCCAGCAGTGAATTACAGCAGGGCGAGCAGTTCTTC. The gene calls are TRBV25-1 and TRBJ2-1, with D possibly matching TRBD1 (5 bases). Germline CDR1 and CDR2: MGHDK and SYGVNS. The CDR3 is made up of 13 amino acids. V lost 1 base, J lost 10 bases, and 11 bases lay in between.

The chain links TRBV30 to TRBJ2-7, with D tentatively TRBD2 (5 bases). V lost 4 bases and J lost 0, with 13 bases in between. The CDR3 extends over 14 amino acids. In germline, CDR1 is GTSNPN, CDR2 SVGIG (reference sequence). The DNA of the CDR3 is TGTGCCTGGACAAGAGCGGAGAGCTCCTACGAGCAGTACTTC. Its protein is CAWTRAESSYEQYF.

This clone occurred a few times. The genes are TRBV4-3 and TRBJ2-1; 8 bases map to TRBD2. The CDR3 extends over 16 amino acids. V lost 0 bases to trimming and J lost 5 bases; unmatched junction nucleotides: 6. Germline-derived CDR1 and CDR2 are LGHNA and YSLEER. CDR3 DNA: TGCGCCAGCAGCCAAGACCCCGGGAGGGCCGACAATGAGCAGTTCTTC. This translates into CASSQDPGRADNEQFF.

This chain joins TRBV12-5 and TRBJ1-2; TRBD1 might be the D (6 bases). The germline V and J ends were trimmed by 1 base and 5 bases, with 17 bases remaining between them. This CDR3 is 16 amino acids long. The germline CDR1 and CDR2 sequences are LGHNT and FRNRAP. This CDR3 reads CASGLGDIYDPYGYTF. CDR3 DNA: TGTGCTAGTGGTTTGGGGGACATCTATGATCCGTATGGCTACACCTTC.